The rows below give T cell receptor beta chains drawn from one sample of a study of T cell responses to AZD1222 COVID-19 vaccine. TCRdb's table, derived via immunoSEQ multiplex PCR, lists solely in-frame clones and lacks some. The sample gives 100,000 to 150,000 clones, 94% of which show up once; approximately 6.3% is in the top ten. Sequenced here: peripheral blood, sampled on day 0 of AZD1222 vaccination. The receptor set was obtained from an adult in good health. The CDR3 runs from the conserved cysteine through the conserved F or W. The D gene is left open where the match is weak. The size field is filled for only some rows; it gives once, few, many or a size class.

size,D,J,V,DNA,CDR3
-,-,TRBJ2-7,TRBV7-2,TGTGCCAGCAGCTACGCTGGGGCCCCGACCTACGAGCAGTACTTC,CASSYAGAPTYEQYF
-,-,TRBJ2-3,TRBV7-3,TGTGCCAGCAGCCGGGGAGCAGGGAGGGATACGCAGTATTTT,CASSRGAGRDTQYF
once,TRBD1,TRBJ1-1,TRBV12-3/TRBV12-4,TGTGCCAGCAGTTCCCGTGGACAGGGGGAAGCTTTCTTT,CASSSRGQGEAFF
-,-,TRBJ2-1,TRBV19,TGTGCCAGTAGTATAGGGCAGGGGTCTCACAATGAGCAGTTCTTC,CASSIGQGSHNEQFF
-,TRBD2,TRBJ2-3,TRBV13,TGTGCCAGCAGCCCAAGGACTAGCGGGAGGCTTGCCACAGATACGCAGTATTTT,CASSPRTSGRLATDTQYF
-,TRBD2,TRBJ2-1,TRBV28,TGTGCCAGTACTCCATACCCCGGGACTAGCGGGAGGGCCCGAAATGAGCAGTTCTTC,CASTPYPGTSGRARNEQFF
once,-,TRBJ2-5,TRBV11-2,TGTGCCAGCAGCTTAGGGAGGGGACAGAAAGAGACCCAGTACTTC,CASSLGRGQKETQYF
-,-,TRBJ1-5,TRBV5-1,TGCGCCAGCAGCTTGAGCGGTTATAGCAATCAGCCCCAGCATTTT,CASSLSGYSNQPQHF
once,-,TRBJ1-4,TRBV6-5,TGTGCCAGCAGTTACTCCACAACTAATGAAAAACTGTTTTTT,CASSYSTTNEKLFF
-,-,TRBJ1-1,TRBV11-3,TGTGCCAGCAGCTTAGGTGGGACATTGAACACTGAAGCTTTCTTT,CASSLGGTLNTEAFF
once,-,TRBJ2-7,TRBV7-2,TGTGCCAGCAGCCCATCGTCAGCGATGGCGGGCGGGCAGTACTTC,CASSPSSAMAGGQYF
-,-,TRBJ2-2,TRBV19,TGTGCTTTGCCCTTCACCGGGGAGCTGTTTTTT,CALPFTGELFF
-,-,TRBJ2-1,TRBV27,TGTGCCAGCAGTACCGCTAGAAGAAACACTAATGAGCAGTTCTTC,CASSTARRNTNEQFF
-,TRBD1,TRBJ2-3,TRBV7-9,TGTGCCAGCAGGTATACAGGGGTTGGTACAGATACGCAGTATTTT,CASRYTGVGTDTQYF
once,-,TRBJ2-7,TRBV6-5,TGTGCCAGCAGTTCTCGTTACGAGCAGTACTTC,CASSSRYEQYF
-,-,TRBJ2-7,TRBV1,TGCACCAGCAGCCAAGATTCTGGGGGAGCGGACTACGAGCAGTACTTC,CTSSQDSGGADYEQYF
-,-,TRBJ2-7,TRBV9,TGTGCCAGCAGCGTCCGGGACACGCAGTACTACGAGCAGTACTTC,CASSVRDTQYYEQYF
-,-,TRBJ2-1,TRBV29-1,TGCAGCTACAGACACGGGACTTTAAAGAATGAGCAGTTCTTC,CSYRHGTLKNEQFF
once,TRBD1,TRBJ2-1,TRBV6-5,TGTGCCAGCAGTTACTCCCGGGACAGGGGGCAGTTCTTC,CASSYSRDRGQFF
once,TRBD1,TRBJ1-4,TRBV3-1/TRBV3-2,TGTGCCAGCAGCCCAGGACAGGGCGGGAGGCAGGAAAAACTGTTTTTT,CASSPGQGGRQEKLFF
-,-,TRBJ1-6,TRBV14,TGTGCCAGCAGCCCGAGCCTAAATTCACCCCTCCACTTT,CASSPSLNSPLHF
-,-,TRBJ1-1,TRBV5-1,TGCGCCAGCAGCCGGGAGGGTCCGGCCTTAAACACTGAAACTTTCTTT,CASSREGPALNTETFF
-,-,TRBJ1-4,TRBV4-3,TGCGCCAGCAGCCAAGACCTAGGGAGGAGTGAAAAACTGTTTTTT,CASSQDLGRSEKLFF
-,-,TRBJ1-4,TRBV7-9,TGTGCCAGCAGCTCGGGACGGCAGGTTCTGGAAAAACTGTTTTTT,CASSSGRQVLEKLFF
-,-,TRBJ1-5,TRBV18,TGTGCCAGCTCACAGGGGACTGGCAATCAGCCCCAGCATTTT,CASSQGTGNQPQHF
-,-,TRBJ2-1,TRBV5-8,TGTGCCAGCAGTCATGGACAGCCAGGGTACAATGAGCAGTTCTTC,CASSHGQPGYNEQFF
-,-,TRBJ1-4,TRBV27,TGTGCCAGCAGTTTATCAGGGGGGGGAACGGCAACTAATGAAAAACTGTTTTTT,CASSLSGGGTATNEKLFF
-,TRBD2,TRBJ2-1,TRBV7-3,TGTGCCAGCAGCCTATTACCGGGACTAGCGGGAGCAAATGAGCAGTTCTTC,CASSLLPGLAGANEQFF
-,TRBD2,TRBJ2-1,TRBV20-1,TGCAGTGCTAGTCTAGGGGGGACAGGGACTAGCGGGAGATACAATGAGCAGTTCTTC,CSASLGGTGTSGRYNEQFF
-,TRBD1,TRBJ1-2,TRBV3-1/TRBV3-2,TGTGCCAGCAGCCAGGGACAGGGGGCGAGTGGCTACACCTTC,CASSQGQGASGYTF
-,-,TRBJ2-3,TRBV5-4,TGTGCCAGCAGCAGTGGGGGCGTAGATACGCAGTATTTT,CASSSGGVDTQYF
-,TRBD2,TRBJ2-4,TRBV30,TGTGCCTGGAGTGTTACAGGACTAGCAAGGACCAAAAACATTCAGTACTTC,CAWSVTGLARTKNIQYF
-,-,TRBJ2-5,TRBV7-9,TGTGCCAGCAGCTTCAGGGGAGGGGGAGGAGAGACCCAGTACTTC,CASSFRGGGGETQYF
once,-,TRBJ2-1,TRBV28,TGTGCCAGCAGCCGGCCCACCCACAATGAGCAGTTCTTC,CASSRPTHNEQFF
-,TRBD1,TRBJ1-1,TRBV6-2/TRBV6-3,TGTGCCAGCAGTTGGACAGGGTCCCTGGGCACTGAAGCTTTCTTT,CASSWTGSLGTEAFF
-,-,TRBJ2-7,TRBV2,TGTGCCAGCAGTGAATCTGGCGGGCTGACCTACGAGCAGTACTTC,CASSESGGLTYEQYF
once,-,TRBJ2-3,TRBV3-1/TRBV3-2,TGTGCCAGCAGCCAAGGGGGATACGGTTTTGATACGCAGTATTTT,CASSQGGYGFDTQYF
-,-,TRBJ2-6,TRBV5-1,TGCGCCAGCAGCTTACTCTCTGGGGCCAACGTCCTGACTTTC,CASSLLSGANVLTF
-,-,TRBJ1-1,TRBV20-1,TGCAGTCCAAGGGCGGACCTTGAAGCTTTCTTT,CSPRADLEAFF
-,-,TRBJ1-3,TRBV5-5,TGTGCCAGCAGCCCGGGGCCGAGGGAAAACACCATATATTTT,CASSPGPRENTIYF
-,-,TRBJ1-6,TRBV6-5,TGTGCCAGCAGCCTTCCGAGCTCCTATAATTCACCCCTCCACTTT,CASSLPSSYNSPLHF
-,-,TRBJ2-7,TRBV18,TGTGCCAGCTCACCCGAGGGCTACGAGCAGTACTTC,CASSPEGYEQYF
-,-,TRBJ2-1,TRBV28,TGTGCCAGCAGCCCCATTCCCCCGGGGTACAATGAGCAGTTCTTC,CASSPIPPGYNEQFF
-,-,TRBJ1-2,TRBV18,TGTGCCAGCTCACCACGTGAGGGGGGAGACGGCTACACCTTC,CASSPREGGDGYTF
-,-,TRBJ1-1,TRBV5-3,TGTGCCAGAACTCTCTTGACCCGTTGTACTGAAGCTTTCTTT,CARTLLTRCTEAFF
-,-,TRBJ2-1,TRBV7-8,TGTGCCAGCAGCTTGGGGGTTCAACAAGGCGATGAGCAGTTCTTC,CASSLGVQQGDEQFF